The entry below describes one TCR beta chain. The antigen is unknown. This entry is derived from a study of beta chain features in type 1 diabetes. Study results and limitations: TCRB CDR3s were moderately but significantly shorter in Type 1 diabetes patients in all four CD4+ subsets.

The CDR3 has 14 residues. Per the germline V gene, CDR1 is LNHDA and CDR2 is SQIVND (reference sequence). V dropped 3 bases and J dropped 3; count of bases not matched to a gene: 4. Via the markers CD45RO/CCR7/CD25/CD127/CD95/CD27, stem cell-like memory, regulatory, central memory and naive CD4+ cells were sorted. Expressed TCRB transcripts were sequenced because the entire RNA isolate underwent reverse transcription. Sequenced by immunoSEQ multiplex PCR; TCRdb stores in-frame clones only, minus some. Here the sample spans 450,000 to 600,000 clones, over 25% being singletons. V and J are TRBV19 and TRBJ1-2, with TRBD1 identical over 7 bases. This TCR came from a young man in good health. The sequencing sample was made of naive CD4+ T cells from blood. The CDR3 spells CASSIRGIHYGYTF. DNA of the CDR3: TGTGCCAGTAGTATCAGGGGGATTCACTATGGCTACACCTTC.